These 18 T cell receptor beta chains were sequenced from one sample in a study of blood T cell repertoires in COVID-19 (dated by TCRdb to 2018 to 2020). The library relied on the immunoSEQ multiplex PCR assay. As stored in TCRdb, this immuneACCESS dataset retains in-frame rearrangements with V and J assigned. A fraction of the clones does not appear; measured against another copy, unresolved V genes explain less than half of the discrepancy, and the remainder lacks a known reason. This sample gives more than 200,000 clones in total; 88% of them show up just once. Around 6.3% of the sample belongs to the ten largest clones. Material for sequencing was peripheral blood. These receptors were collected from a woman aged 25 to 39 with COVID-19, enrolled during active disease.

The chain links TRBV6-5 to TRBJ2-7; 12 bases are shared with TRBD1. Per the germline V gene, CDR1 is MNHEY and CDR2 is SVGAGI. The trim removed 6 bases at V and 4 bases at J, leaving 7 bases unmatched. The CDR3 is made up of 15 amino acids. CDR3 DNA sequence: TGTGCCAGCAGAAACCGGGACAGGGGGCAGTACGAGCAGTACGTC. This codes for CASRNRDRGQYEQYV.

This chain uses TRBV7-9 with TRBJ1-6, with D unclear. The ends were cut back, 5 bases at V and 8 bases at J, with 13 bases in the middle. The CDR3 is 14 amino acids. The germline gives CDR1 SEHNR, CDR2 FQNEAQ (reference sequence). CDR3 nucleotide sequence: TGTGCCAGCAGCCGAGCGGGCGCTGATTCACCCCTCCACTTT. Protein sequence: CASSRAGADSPLHF.

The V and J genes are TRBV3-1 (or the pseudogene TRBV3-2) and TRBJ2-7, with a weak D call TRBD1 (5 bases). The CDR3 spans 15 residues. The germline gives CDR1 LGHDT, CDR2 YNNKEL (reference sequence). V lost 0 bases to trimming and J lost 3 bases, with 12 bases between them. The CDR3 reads CASSQDRPGFYEQYV. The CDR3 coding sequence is TGTGCCAGCAGCCAAGATCGGCCAGGGTTCTACGAGCAGTACGTC.

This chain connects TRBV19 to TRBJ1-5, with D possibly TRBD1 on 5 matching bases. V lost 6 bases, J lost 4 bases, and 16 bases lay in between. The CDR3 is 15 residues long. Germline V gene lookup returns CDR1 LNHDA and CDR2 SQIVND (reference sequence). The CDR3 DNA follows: TGTGCCAGTAGGACAGCGAATAACTTAAATCAGCCCCAGCATTTT. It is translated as CASRTANNLNQPQHF.

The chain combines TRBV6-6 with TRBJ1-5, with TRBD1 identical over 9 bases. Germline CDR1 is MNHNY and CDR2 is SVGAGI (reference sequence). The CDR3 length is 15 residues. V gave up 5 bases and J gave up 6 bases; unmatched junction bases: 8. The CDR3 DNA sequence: TGTGCCAGCAGTCACAAGGACAGGGGACGTCAGCCCCAGCATTTT. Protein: CASSHKDRGRQPQHF.

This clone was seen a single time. CDR3 amino acids: CASTQNWPGNIQYF. In nucleotides, the CDR3 is TGTGCCAGCACCCAAAATTGGCCGGGAAACATTCAGTACTTC. The V gene is TRBV28, the J gene TRBJ2-4, with no clear D. The CDR3 is 14 amino acids. Per germline, CDR1 MDHEN and CDR2 SYDVKM. V dropped 7 bases and J dropped 6 bases, with 16 bases sitting between them.

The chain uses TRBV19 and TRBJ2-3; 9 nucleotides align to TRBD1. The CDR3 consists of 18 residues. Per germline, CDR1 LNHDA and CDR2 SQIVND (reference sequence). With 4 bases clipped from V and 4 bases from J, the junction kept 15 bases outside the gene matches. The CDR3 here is CASSTDLTGTGNADTQYF. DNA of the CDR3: TGTGCCAGTAGTACCGACCTGACCGGGACAGGGAATGCAGATACGCAGTATTTT.

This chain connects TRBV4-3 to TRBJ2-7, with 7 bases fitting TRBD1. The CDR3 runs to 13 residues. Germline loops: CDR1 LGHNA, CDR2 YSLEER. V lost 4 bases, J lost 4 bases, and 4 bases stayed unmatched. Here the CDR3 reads CASSRDRQYEQYF. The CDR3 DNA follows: TGCGCCAGCAGCCGGGACAGACAATACGAGCAGTACTTC.

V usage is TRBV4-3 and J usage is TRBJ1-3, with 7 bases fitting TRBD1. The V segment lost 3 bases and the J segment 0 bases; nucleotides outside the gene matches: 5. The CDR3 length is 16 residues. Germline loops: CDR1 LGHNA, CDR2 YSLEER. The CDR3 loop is CASSQAWDSSGNTIYF. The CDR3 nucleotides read TGCGCCAGCAGCCAGGCCTGGGACAGCTCTGGAAACACCATATATTTT.

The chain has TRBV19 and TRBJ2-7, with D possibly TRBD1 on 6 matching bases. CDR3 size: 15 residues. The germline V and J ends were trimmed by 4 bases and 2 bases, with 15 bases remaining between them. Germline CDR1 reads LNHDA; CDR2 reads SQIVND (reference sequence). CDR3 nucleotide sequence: TGTGCCAGTAGTACAGAGCCGGGACACACCTACGAGCAGTACTTC. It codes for CASSTEPGHTYEQYF.

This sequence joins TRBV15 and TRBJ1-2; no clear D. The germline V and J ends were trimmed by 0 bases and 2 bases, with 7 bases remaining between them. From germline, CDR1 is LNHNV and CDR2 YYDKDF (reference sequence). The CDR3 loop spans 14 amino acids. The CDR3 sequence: CATSRESANYGYTF. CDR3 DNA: TGTGCCACCAGCAGAGAGTCAGCGAACTATGGCTACACCTTC.

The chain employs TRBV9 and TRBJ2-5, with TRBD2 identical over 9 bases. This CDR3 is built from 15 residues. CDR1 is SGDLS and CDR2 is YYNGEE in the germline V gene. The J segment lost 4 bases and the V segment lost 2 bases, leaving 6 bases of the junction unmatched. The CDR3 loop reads CASSVGGGAGETQYF. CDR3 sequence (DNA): TGTGCCAGCAGCGTTGGCGGGGGGGCCGGAGAGACCCAGTACTTC.

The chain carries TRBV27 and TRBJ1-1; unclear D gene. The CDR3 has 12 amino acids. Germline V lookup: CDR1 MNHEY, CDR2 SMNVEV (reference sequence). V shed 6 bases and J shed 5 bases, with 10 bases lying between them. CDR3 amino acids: CASSPGGTEAFF. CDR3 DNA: TGTGCCAGCAGCCCCGGAGGAACTGAAGCTTTCTTT.

In DNA, the CDR3 is TGTGCCACCGCGTTAGGGGCTATGAACACTGAAGCTTTCTTT. Residues: CATALGAMNTEAFF. This chain joins TRBV28 and TRBJ1-1, with D tentatively TRBD1 (5 bases). CDR1 is MDHEN, CDR2 SYDVKM, per germline. The length of the CDR3 is 14 residues. V lost 10 bases to trimming and J lost 0 bases, with 15 bases between them.

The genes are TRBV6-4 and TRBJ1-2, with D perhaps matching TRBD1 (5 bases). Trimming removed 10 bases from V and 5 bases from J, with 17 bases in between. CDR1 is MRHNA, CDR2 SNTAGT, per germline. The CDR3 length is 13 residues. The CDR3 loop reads CATLYGDFYGYTF. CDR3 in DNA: TGTGCCACCCTCTACGGGGACTTTTATGGCTACACCTTC.

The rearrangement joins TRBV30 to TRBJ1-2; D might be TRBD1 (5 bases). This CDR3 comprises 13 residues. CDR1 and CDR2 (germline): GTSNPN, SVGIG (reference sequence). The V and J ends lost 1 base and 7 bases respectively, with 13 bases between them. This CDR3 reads CAWSEFQGGGYTF. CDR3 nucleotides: TGTGCCTGGAGTGAGTTCCAGGGTGGTGGCTACACCTTC.

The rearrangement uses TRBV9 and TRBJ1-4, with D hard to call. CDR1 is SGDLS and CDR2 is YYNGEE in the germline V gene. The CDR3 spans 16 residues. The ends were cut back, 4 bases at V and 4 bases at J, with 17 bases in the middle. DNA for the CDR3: TGTGCCAGCAGCCCTTACACGGCCGGAGGTAATGAAAAACTGTTTTTT. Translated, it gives CASSPYTAGGNEKLFF. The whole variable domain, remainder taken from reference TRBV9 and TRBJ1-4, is DSGVTQTPKHLITATGQRVTLRCSPRSGDLSVYWYQQSLDQGLQFLIQYYNGEERAKGNILERFSAQQFPDLHSELNLSSLELGDSALYFCASSPYTAGGNEKLFFGSGTQLSVL.

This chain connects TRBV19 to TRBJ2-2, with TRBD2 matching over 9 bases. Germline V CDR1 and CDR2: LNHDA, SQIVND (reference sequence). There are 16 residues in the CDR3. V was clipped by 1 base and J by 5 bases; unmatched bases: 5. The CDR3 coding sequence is TGTGCCAGTAGTATAGGTTATAGCGGGAGAACCGGGGAGCTGTTTTTT. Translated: CASSIGYSGRTGELFF.